A selection of T cell receptor beta chains follows, all from one sample in a study of blood T cell repertoires in COVID-19. Only in-frame clones appear in the TCRdb table, and some are missing; sequencing was by immunoSEQ multiplex PCR. The sample has 110,000 or so clones; roughly 80% are singletons. What was sequenced was peripheral blood. The receptors here all came from a human donor in a cohort sampled during active COVID-19. Both conserved end residues are part of each CDR3. The order of the fields is V gene, D gene, CDR3 length, J gene, CDR3 protein. D genes are given only for firm matches.

>TRBV24-1|.|15|TRBJ2-3
CATSDLAGSTDTQYF
>TRBV2|TRBD2|13|TRBJ2-4
CASRREGLDIQYF
>TRBV7-9|.|16|TRBJ1-1
CASSTSWGDANTEAFF
>TRBV6-6|.|16|TRBJ1-5
CASSSQGGQGFQPQHF
>TRBV7-9|.|16|TRBJ1-2
CASSPSDRPLDYGYTF
>TRBV20-1|.|11|TRBJ1-4
CSAFRNEKLFF
>TRBV4-3|TRBD1|14|TRBJ2-7
CASSPGQLSYEQYF
>TRBV6-1|.|18|TRBJ2-4
CASSEEGRRPLAKNIQYF
>TRBV6-5|.|15|TRBJ1-4
CASRPSSATNEKLFF
>TRBV6-2/TRBV6-3|.|15|TRBJ2-2
CASSYSWGGTGELFF
>TRBV3-1/TRBV3-2|.|13|TRBJ1-1
CASSQGGPTEAFF
>TRBV5-6|TRBD1|16|TRBJ2-3
CASSVTGTGYSDTQYF
>TRBV5-1|.|12|TRBJ1-1
CASSLDSKEAFF
>TRBV3-1/TRBV3-2|.|14|TRBJ1-1
CASSLRATNTEAFF
>TRBV6-6|.|14|TRBJ1-1
CASSYADSFTEAFF
>TRBV27|.|13|TRBJ2-3
CASSLSAADTQYF
>TRBV20-1|.|18|TRBJ2-3
CSASGINSLLAVPDTQYF
>TRBV5-4|TRBD1|14|TRBJ1-2
CASSSGQVIYGYTF
>TRBV28|TRBD1|11|TRBJ2-1
CASRSGTGPFF
>TRBV10-3|TRBD2|16|TRBJ2-5
CAISKGVAGPGETQYF
>TRBV9|.|14|TRBJ1-1
CASSVGGVNTEAFF
>TRBV4-1|TRBD1|15|TRBJ1-4
CASSQAGGSNEKLFF
>TRBV5-4|TRBD2|14|TRBJ2-7
CASSPGGAGHEQYF
>TRBV28|.|13|TRBJ1-2
CASSPEGWLGYTF
>TRBV5-1|TRBD2|16|TRBJ2-3
CASSSTSGGSTDTQYF
>TRBV28|.|15|TRBJ1-6
CASRVQGQYNSPLHF
>TRBV10-3|TRBD1|15|TRBJ2-5
CAISPVGGIQETQYF
>TRBV6-6|.|14|TRBJ1-1
CASSYSTLRTEAFF
>TRBV6-5|.|12|TRBJ1-1
CASRQGNTEAFF
>TRBV7-2|.|13|TRBJ1-1
CASSQQGSTEAFF
>TRBV29-1|TRBD1|15|TRBJ2-1
CSVEIWDSSYNEQFF
>TRBV19|.|16|TRBJ1-5
CASSMGGASGNQPQHF
>TRBV10-3|.|16|TRBJ1-2
CAISESAGDMEYGYTF
>TRBV7-6|.|13|TRBJ2-1
CASSSRRLDEQFF
>TRBV28|TRBD2|14|TRBJ2-1
CASTPGLRFNEQFF
>TRBV11-2|.|15|TRBJ2-7
CASSFPGGESYEQYF
>TRBV23-1|.|12|TRBJ1-5
CASSLQGQPQHF
>TRBV25-1|TRBD1|13|TRBJ1-2
CASSEGQGFGYTF
>TRBV28|.|14|TRBJ1-6
CASRQNRFSSPLHF
>TRBV13|TRBD2|14|TRBJ2-7
CASAISGRGYEQYF
>TRBV7-9|.|16|TRBJ2-3
CASSPSGSGVFDTQYF
>TRBV6-2/TRBV6-3|.|14|TRBJ2-1
CASSYSAGLGEQFF
>TRBV5-8|TRBD1|15|TRBJ1-4
CASSLGQGVGEKLFF
>TRBV5-4|TRBD1|14|TRBJ1-1
CASRSLGTGGMAFF
>TRBV20-1|.|11|TRBJ1-1
CSASRDFEAFF
>TRBV7-2|TRBD2|16|TRBJ2-7
CASSTGLAGGSYEQYF